The 11 T cell receptor beta chains below come from one sample, sequenced in a study of cytomegalovirus exposure and HLA in healthy donors. The PCR used 60 Vbeta and 13 Jbeta primers. Some clones are missing from TCRdb's copy, which holds only in-frame ones; the method was immunoSEQ multiplex PCR. Here the sample spans fewer than 250,000 clones, 70% to 85% being singletons. The sequencing sample was made of PBMCs. These receptors all come from a girl aged 2 to 9 in good health and CMV-seronegative.

The chain has TRBV27 and TRBJ1-4; no definite D call. V lost 5 bases and J lost 15, with 16 bases in between. This CDR3 is 12 amino acids long. The V gene's germline CDR1 is MNHEY and CDR2 SMNVEV (reference sequence). The CDR3 region has the DNA TGTGCCAGCAGTCCCCGTGAGGGCCGGATGTTTTTT. Its translation: CASSPREGRMFF.

This clone was recorded a few times. This chain joins TRBV14 and TRBJ1-5; D unresolved. The CDR3 totals 16 residues. Trimming shortened V by 0 bases and J by 5 bases, and 14 bases separated the two germline ends. Germline CDR1 and CDR2: SGHDN and FVKESK. The CDR3 is CASSQEPTYRYQPQHF. The CDR3 DNA reads TGTGCCAGCAGCCAAGAACCCACATACCGTTATCAGCCCCAGCATTTT.

The gene calls are TRBV5-1 and TRBJ1-2, with 9 bases fitting TRBD1. Germline V gene lookup returns CDR1 SGHRS and CDR2 YFSETQ. This CDR3 is built from 14 residues. The V gene end was trimmed by 4 bases and the J gene end by 4 bases; junction bases not matched to a gene: 5. This CDR3 is CASSEGQGAYGYTF. The DNA of the CDR3 is TGCGCCAGCAGCGAGGGACAGGGCGCCTATGGCTACACCTTC.

This clone was counted between two and nine times. The rearrangement joins TRBV18 to TRBJ1-1, with D perhaps matching TRBD1 (5 bases). The germline gives CDR1 KGHSH, CDR2 LQKENI. The ends were cut back, 3 bases at V and 1 base at J, with 12 bases in the middle. The CDR3 totals 15 residues. In DNA form, the CDR3 reads TGTGCCAGCTCACCGACTTCTCAGGGGAACACTGAAGCTTTCTTT. Translated: CASSPTSQGNTEAFF. The full variable domain, its missing parts supplied by reference TRBV18 and TRBJ1-1, is NAGVMQNPRHLVRRRGQEARLRCSPMKGHSHVYWYRQLPEEGLKFMVYLQKENIIDESGMPKERFSAEFPKEGPSILRIQQVVRGDSAAYFCASSPTSQGNTEAFFGQGTRLTVV.

This chain uses TRBV5-6 with TRBJ2-1, with a tentative D call TRBD2 (5 bases). The CDR3 totals 14 residues. CDR1 and CDR2 from the germline V gene are SGHDT and YYEEEE. V gave up 4 bases and J gave up 3 bases, with 11 bases separating them. This CDR3 is CASSSSRDYNEQFF. The CDR3 nucleotides read TGTGCCAGCAGCAGTAGCCGGGACTACAATGAGCAGTTCTTC.

The J gene is TRBJ2-7, the V gene TRBV27; 7 bases map to TRBD2. The CDR3 runs to 16 residues. J gave up 1 base and V 0 bases, and 6 bases lay outside the gene matches. Per the germline V gene, CDR1 is MNHEY and CDR2 is SMNVEV (reference sequence). The CDR3 is CASSLSGGSPSYEQYF. CDR3 DNA: TGTGCCAGCAGTTTATCTGGCGGGAGCCCTTCCTACGAGCAGTACTTC.

This chain links TRBV9 with TRBJ1-3; TRBD1 agrees at 9 bases. Germline values: CDR1 SGDLS, CDR2 YYNGEE. Trimming removed 4 bases from V and 8 bases from J; junction bases left unmatched: 10. The CDR3 is 15 amino acids. This chain's CDR3 is CASSPPGQGIYTIYF. DNA of the CDR3: TGTGCCAGCAGCCCTCCCGGACAGGGGATCTACACCATATATTTT.

There are a few counts of this clone. The chain links TRBV13 to TRBJ1-3; TRBD1 might be the D (5 bases). The CDR3 sequence is 14 residues long. Germline lookup yields CDR1 PRHDT and CDR2 FYEKMQ (reference sequence). Deletions cut 0 bases from V and 2 bases from J, with 5 bases between. CDR3 residues: CASSLGTAGNTIYF. CDR3 in DNA: TGTGCCAGCAGCTTAGGGACAGCTGGAAACACCATATATTTT.

This clone was seen a few times. The V call is TRBV27, the J call TRBJ1-5; no firm D call. The CDR3 loop spans 13 amino acids. Per germline, CDR1 MNHEY and CDR2 SMNVEV (reference sequence). Trimming cost V 6 bases and J 3 bases, with 9 bases left between them. Written as DNA, the CDR3 is TGTGCCAGCAGGGGCAGCACCAATCAGCCCCAGCATTTT. Its protein is CASRGSTNQPQHF.

There are a few counts of this clone. The chain recombines TRBV10-3 with TRBJ2-1; D is unresolved. V was trimmed by 2 bases and J by 0 bases, leaving 8 bases between them. The CDR3 spans 15 residues. The germline gives CDR1 ENHRY, CDR2 SYGVKD. In DNA, the CDR3 is TGTGCCATCAGTGAGGGTCCTAGCTCCTACAATGAGCAGTTCTTC. It encodes CAISEGPSSYNEQFF.

This clone was seen a few times. The genes are TRBV5-1 and TRBJ1-6; 7 positions match TRBD1. The length of the CDR3 is 14 residues. CDR1 and CDR2 from the germline V gene are SGHRS and YFSETQ. The V segment lost 0 bases and the J segment 10 bases; nucleotides outside the gene matches: 4. Here the CDR3 reads CASSLDRGSSPLHF. The CDR3 region has the DNA TGCGCCAGCAGCTTGGACAGGGGAAGCTCACCCCTCCACTTT. The variable domain in full, completed from reference TRBV5-1 and TRBJ1-6, reads KAGVTQTPRYLIKTRGQQVTLSCSPISGHRSVSWYQQTPGQGLQFLFEYFSETQRNKGNFPGRFSGRQFSNSRSEMNVSTLELGDSALYLCASSLDRGSSPLHFGNGTRLTVT.